This TCR beta chain was profiled in a study of spatial heterogeneity in lung cancer. Study overall: Sequences of the beta chain were consistently detected in greater numbers than alpha-chain sequences.

This sample's time point: sample taken at primary tumor resection. No cell sorting; template was whole RNA from tumor, lung tissue or PBMC. The CDR3 sequence is 16 residues long. Per the germline V gene, CDR1 is SEHNR and CDR2 is FQNEAQ (reference sequence). Deletions cut 0 bases from V and 4 bases from J, with 13 bases between. The study's findings and limits: Blood contained ubiquitous expanded tumor TCRs more at resection than at follow-up.

Carried by each TCR cDNA molecule was a unique molecular identifier. TCRdb passed the 5' RACE reads through MiXCR, listing each CDR3 protein once. The sample consists of approximately 40,000 distinct CDR3 sequences, approximately 6.8% of them appearing once. The table lists this clonotype with a few counts. What it binds is not known. The receptor comes from a female donor with early-stage non-small cell lung cancer. This chain connects TRBV7-9 to TRBJ2-1; D might be TRBD1 (7 bases). The sample in question was PBMCs, obtained at surgery. The CDR3 sequence: CASSLALTGRYNEQFF. Written as DNA, the CDR3 is TGTGCCAGCAGCTTAGCCTTGACAGGGAGGTACAATGAGCAGTTCTTC.